Listed below are T cell receptor beta chains from one sample, sequenced in a study of T cell responses to AZD1222 COVID-19 vaccine. The repertoire was sequenced with immunoSEQ multiplex PCR; TCRdb's copy has only in-frame clones and lacks some. This table holds 83,000 or so clones, almost 90% found once. Here the sequenced sample was peripheral blood, taken 28 days after the second AZD1222 dose. All receptors come from an adult who received the AZD1222 COVID-19 vaccine. Both conserved end residues are part of each CDR3. The D gene is left open where the match is weak. Not all rows give a size; the values are once, few, many and, for expanded clones, a class.

size	V	J	D	DNA	CDR3
-	TRBV21-1	TRBJ2-7	-	TGTGCCAGCAGCAAAGGGAGAGGGGAATGCGAGCAGTACTTC	CASSKGRGECEQYF
-	TRBV18	TRBJ1-3	-	TGTGCCAGCTCACCAGGGGACCCTGGAAACACCATATATTTT	CASSPGDPGNTIYF
once	TRBV2	TRBJ1-2	-	TGTGCCAGCAGTGAAGGAGGGCGCTATGGCTACACCTTC	CASSEGGRYGYTF
-	TRBV27	TRBJ2-7	TRBD2	TGTGCCAGCGGACTAGCGGGGGGCTACGAGCAGTACTTC	CASGLAGGYEQYF
-	TRBV27	TRBJ2-2	-	TGTGCCAGCGTGGGGGTAAACACCGGGGAGCTGTTTTTT	CASVGVNTGELFF
-	TRBV10-2	TRBJ2-3	TRBD1	TGCGCCAGCAAGGGACAGGGGGTGACAGATACGCAGTATTTT	CASKGQGVTDTQYF
-	TRBV28	TRBJ2-1	-	TGTGCCAGCAGTTCCATAGGAGGACAGACAATTTACTACAATGAGCAGTTCTTC	CASSSIGGQTIYYNEQFF
once	TRBV5-8	TRBJ1-2	-	TGTGCCAGCAGCCTGGGCCCCTCGACTTCCTATGGCTACACCTTC	CASSLGPSTSYGYTF
few	TRBV7-2	TRBJ1-1	-	TGTGCCAGCAGCCCGCAAGCCAGACACAACACTGAAGCTTTCTTT	CASSPQARHNTEAFF
-	TRBV15	TRBJ2-7	-	TGTGCCACCAGCAGGCCCCCCACCTACGAGCAGTACTTC	CATSRPPTYEQYF
-	TRBV3-1/TRBV3-2	TRBJ2-3	-	TGTGCCAGCAGCCGACAGGTTAGCACAGATACGCAGTATTTT	CASSRQVSTDTQYF